A selection of T cell receptor beta chains follows, all from one sample in a study of T cell changes during pregnancy in multiple sclerosis. This table comes from immunoSEQ multiplex PCR, and its TCRdb copy is limited to in-frame clones, with some not included. The sample carries under 55,000 clones, approximately 91% recorded once. Specimen: CD4+ T cells from peripheral blood mononuclear cells, collected after pregnancy. These receptors all come from a female donor in good health, enrolled as a control in a pregnancy study. Both conserved end residues are part of each CDR3. The order of the fields is D gene, clone size, J gene, V gene, CDR3 protein, CDR3 DNA. A D gene is named only where the DNA matches it firmly. Clone size appears in some rows only: once, few, many, or a class for an expanded clone.

d_gene: TRBD1; abundance: few; j_gene: TRBJ1-4; v_gene: TRBV4-2; CDR3aa: CASSHDRVNEKLFF; CDR3nt: TGTGCCAGCAGCCACGACAGGGTTAATGAAAAACTGTTTTTT
d_gene: TRBD1; abundance: once; j_gene: TRBJ1-5; v_gene: TRBV6-5; CDR3aa: CASSYSGTGDQPQHF; CDR3nt: TGTGCCAGCAGTTACTCGGGGACAGGGGATCAGCCCCAGCATTTT
d_gene: .; abundance: .; j_gene: TRBJ1-5; v_gene: TRBV9; CDR3aa: CASSVGLGAWQPQHF; CDR3nt: TGTGCCAGCAGCGTAGGCTTGGGGGCATGGCAGCCCCAGCATTTT
d_gene: .; abundance: .; j_gene: TRBJ1-1; v_gene: TRBV28; CDR3aa: CASRTGVTEAFF; CDR3nt: TGTGCCAGCAGGACGGGGGTCACTGAAGCTTTCTTT
d_gene: .; abundance: .; j_gene: TRBJ2-2; v_gene: TRBV7-7; CDR3aa: CASSLGESGELFF; CDR3nt: TGTGCTAGCAGCTTAGGAGAATCCGGGGAGCTGTTTTTT
d_gene: .; abundance: .; j_gene: TRBJ1-1; v_gene: TRBV7-6; CDR3aa: CASSLGSGQANTEAFF; CDR3nt: TGTGCCAGCAGCTTAGGGTCAGGCCAGGCAAACACTGAAGCTTTCTTT
d_gene: .; abundance: .; j_gene: TRBJ1-1; v_gene: TRBV5-6; CDR3aa: CASSLWGPGTEAFF; CDR3nt: TGTGCCAGCAGCTTGTGGGGGCCAGGCACTGAAGCTTTCTTT
d_gene: .; abundance: .; j_gene: TRBJ1-1; v_gene: TRBV30; CDR3aa: CASVPNTEAFF; CDR3nt: TGTGCTTCGGTCCCGAACACTGAAGCTTTCTTT
d_gene: TRBD1; abundance: .; j_gene: TRBJ1-1; v_gene: TRBV6-1; CDR3aa: CASSDRVGGGTEAFF; CDR3nt: TGTGCCAGCAGTGATCGGGTAGGGGGCGGCACTGAAGCTTTCTTT
d_gene: .; abundance: .; j_gene: TRBJ2-3; v_gene: TRBV7-3; CDR3aa: CASSLNRPPGDTQYF; CDR3nt: TGTGCCAGCAGCTTAAACCGCCCTCCTGGCGATACGCAGTATTTT
d_gene: TRBD2; abundance: .; j_gene: TRBJ2-2; v_gene: TRBV5-4; CDR3aa: CASSLGVGLAGLNTGELFF; CDR3nt: TGTGCCAGCAGCTTGGGGGTTGGTCTAGCGGGGCTGAACACCGGGGAGCTGTTTTTT
d_gene: TRBD1; abundance: .; j_gene: TRBJ2-2; v_gene: TRBV7-9; CDR3aa: CASSPGQGASTGELFF; CDR3nt: TGTGCCAGCAGCCCCGGACAGGGGGCGAGCACCGGGGAGCTGTTTTTT
d_gene: .; abundance: .; j_gene: TRBJ2-5; v_gene: TRBV11-2; CDR3aa: CASSLGAGWQETQYF; CDR3nt: TGTGCCAGCAGCTTAGGGGCAGGGTGGCAGGAGACCCAGTACTTC
d_gene: TRBD1; abundance: .; j_gene: TRBJ1-5; v_gene: TRBV5-8; CDR3aa: CASSFWDRTNQPQHF; CDR3nt: TGTGCCAGCAGCTTTTGGGACAGGACTAATCAGCCCCAGCATTTT
d_gene: .; abundance: .; j_gene: TRBJ2-5; v_gene: TRBV5-6; CDR3aa: CASSLEIRGSETQYF; CDR3nt: TGTGCCAGCAGCTTGGAGATCAGAGGCTCAGAGACCCAGTACTTC
d_gene: TRBD2; abundance: .; j_gene: TRBJ2-3; v_gene: TRBV19; CDR3aa: CASSILSGGGTDTQYF; CDR3nt: TGTGCCAGTAGTATCCTTAGCGGGGGAGGCACAGATACGCAGTATTTT
d_gene: .; abundance: .; j_gene: TRBJ2-2; v_gene: TRBV4-2; CDR3aa: CASSSGLLNTGELFF; CDR3nt: TGTGCCAGCAGTTCTGGACTACTAAACACCGGGGAGCTGTTTTTT
d_gene: TRBD1; abundance: .; j_gene: TRBJ2-5; v_gene: TRBV6-5; CDR3aa: CASSLDRVLVTQYF; CDR3nt: TGTGCCAGCAGCCTGGACAGGGTCTTGGTGACCCAGTACTTC
d_gene: .; abundance: .; j_gene: TRBJ1-2; v_gene: TRBV5-6; CDR3aa: CASSSTDNYGYTF; CDR3nt: TGTGCCAGCAGCTCAACAGACAACTATGGCTACACCTTC
d_gene: .; abundance: few; j_gene: TRBJ1-2; v_gene: TRBV2; CDR3aa: CASSLQGGGYTF; CDR3nt: TGTGCCAGCAGTCTTCAGGGCGGTGGCTACACCTTC
d_gene: .; abundance: .; j_gene: TRBJ2-1; v_gene: TRBV9; CDR3aa: CASSGRQVGNEQFF; CDR3nt: TGTGCCAGCAGCGGGAGACAGGTGGGCAATGAGCAGTTCTTC
d_gene: .; abundance: .; j_gene: TRBJ2-7; v_gene: TRBV6-1; CDR3aa: CASRPRTDAYEQYF; CDR3nt: TGTGCCAGCAGACCTAGGACAGATGCCTACGAGCAGTACTTC
d_gene: .; abundance: .; j_gene: TRBJ2-5; v_gene: TRBV6-1; CDR3aa: CASQAGMKETQYF; CDR3nt: TGTGCCAGCCAGGCAGGGATGAAGGAGACCCAGTACTTC
d_gene: TRBD1; abundance: .; j_gene: TRBJ2-1; v_gene: TRBV11-2; CDR3aa: CASSFRDRSYNEQFF; CDR3nt: TGTGCCAGCAGCTTCCGGGACAGATCCTACAATGAGCAGTTCTTC
d_gene: TRBD2; abundance: .; j_gene: TRBJ2-1; v_gene: TRBV7-9; CDR3aa: CASSLGLAIDEQFF; CDR3nt: TGTGCCAGCAGCTTAGGACTAGCGATCGATGAGCAGTTCTTC